What follows are 24 T cell receptor beta chains derived from one specimen sequenced in a study of shared clonotypes between healthy human individuals. Data came from immunoSEQ multiplex PCR; TCRdb stores just in-frame clones and leaves some out. The table lists 2 million to 2.5 million clones, approximately 90% of them singletons. Sequencing input: naive CD4+ T cells from PBMCs. The subset: CD45RA+ positively selected. All receptors derive from a young man in good health. Some clones in this sample may be carry-over from other donors' samples.

V gene TRBV18 combines with J gene TRBJ2-2, with 9 nucleotides matching TRBD1. Germline V gene data show CDR1 as KGHSH and CDR2 as LQKENI. CDR3 size: 16 residues. V was pared by 0 bases and J by 4 bases, with 3 bases of the junction left unmatched. Here the CDR3 DNA reads TGTGCCAGCTCACCACCGGGACAGGGAACCACCGGGGAGCTGTTTTTT. This sequence encodes CASSPPGQGTTGELFF. Complete variable domain (other parts from reference TRBV18 and TRBJ2-2): NAGVMQNPRHLVRRRGQEARLRCSPMKGHSHVYWYRQLPEEGLKFMVYLQKENIIDESGMPKERFSAEFPKEGPSILRIQQVVRGDSAAYFCASSPPGQGTTGELFFGEGSRLTVL.

This chain's CDR3 is CASSLGVTRNTEAFF. The CDR3 DNA is TGTGCCAGCTCACTAGGGGTCACCCGAAACACTGAAGCTTTCTTT. V is TRBV18 and J is TRBJ1-1; possible D gene TRBD1, 5 bases. The CDR3 has 15 amino acids. Trimming stripped 4 bases from V and 2 bases from J, with 14 bases between. Looked up from germline, CDR1 is KGHSH and CDR2 is LQKENI. Full variable domain (missing parts from reference TRBV18 and TRBJ1-1): NAGVMQNPRHLVRRRGQEARLRCSPMKGHSHVYWYRQLPEEGLKFMVYLQKENIIDESGMPKERFSAEFPKEGPSILRIQQVVRGDSAAYFCASSLGVTRNTEAFFGQGTRLTVV.

The chain has TRBV7-8 and TRBJ2-7; TRBD1 might be the D (5 bases). V gave up 5 bases and J gave up 2 bases, with 16 bases separating them. CDR3 length equals 15 residues. Germline V gives CDR1 SGHVS, CDR2 FQNEAQ. CDR3 in amino acids: CASSHRTTDPYEQYF. DNA for the CDR3: TGTGCCAGCAGCCACAGGACAACTGATCCCTACGAGCAGTACTTC.

This clone has just one count. The rearrangement links TRBV4-3 to TRBJ2-1, with 15 positions matching TRBD2. Looked up from germline, CDR1 is LGHNA and CDR2 is YSLEER. J was trimmed by 3 bases and V by 1 base; bases with no gene match: 4. CDR3 length equals 18 residues. The CDR3 loop reads CASSQGTSGGASYNEQFF. CDR3 nucleotide sequence: TGCGCCAGCAGCCAAGGGACTAGCGGGGGGGCGAGCTACAATGAGCAGTTCTTC.

V usage is TRBV21-1 and J usage is TRBJ2-3; TRBD1 was called by the table and not checked on the DNA. TRBV21-1 is reported as a pseudogene. The CDR3 has 16 residues. The CDR3 loop is CASSRDPGEVTDTQYF. The CDR3 bases are TGTGCCAGCAGCAGGGATCCAGGGGAAGTAACAGATACGCAGTATTTT.

Of note for this clone: This sample includes further DNA sequences coding for the same CDR3. This chain links TRBV5-1 with TRBJ2-1; 10 bases agree with TRBD2. Germline values: CDR1 SGHRS, CDR2 YFSETQ. The CDR3 has 15 residues. V lost 0 bases and J lost 7; bases outside the gene matches: 4. CDR3 DNA sequence: TGCGCCAGCAGCTTGGTAGTAGCGGGAGGTAATGAGCAGTTCTTC. Translation: CASSLVVAGGNEQFF. Together with reference TRBV5-1 and TRBJ2-1, the CDR3 gives the full variable domain: KAGVTQTPRYLIKTRGQQVTLSCSPISGHRSVSWYQQTPGQGLQFLFEYFSETQRNKGNFPGRFSGRQFSNSRSEMNVSTLELGDSALYLCASSLVVAGGNEQFFGPGTRLTVL.

The chain recombines TRBV28 with TRBJ2-7; no clear D. Germline lookup yields CDR1 MDHEN and CDR2 SYDVKM. The V and J ends lost 4 bases and 6 bases respectively, with 10 bases between them. This CDR3 comprises 12 residues. This CDR3 reads CASSSYSLEQYF. CDR3 DNA sequence: TGTGCCAGCAGTTCCTATTCCCTCGAGCAGTACTTC.

The rearrangement links TRBV5-1 to TRBJ1-1, with a weak D call TRBD1 (6 bases). Germline CDR1 is SGHRS and CDR2 is YFSETQ. V lost 4 bases, J lost 6 bases, and 10 bases lay in between. This CDR3 has 12 amino acids. CDR3 loop: CASSIRGSEAFF. The DNA for the CDR3 is TGCGCCAGCAGCATCAGGGGTTCTGAAGCTTTCTTT.

Of note for this clone: Other DNA variants within this sample encode the same CDR3. The chain links TRBV28 to TRBJ1-2; maybe TRBD1 (6 bases). This CDR3 is 12 amino acids long. Trimming stripped 6 bases from V and 4 bases from J, with 9 bases between. Germline CDR1 MDHEN, CDR2 SYDVKM. The CDR3 nucleotides are TGTGCCAGCAGCACAGGGCCCTATGGCTACACCTTC. This sequence encodes CASSTGPYGYTF.

The V and J genes are TRBV11-2 and TRBJ1-4; no clear D. With 0 bases removed from V and 10 bases from J, the gap between germline ends came to 3 bases. The CDR3 loop spans 11 amino acids. The germline V gene has CDR1 SGHAT and CDR2 FQNNGV. The CDR3 DNA sequence: TGTGCCAGCAGCTTAGAGGGAAAACTGTTTTTT. Amino acid sequence: CASSLEGKLFF.

V and J are TRBV27 and TRBJ2-1, with 8 positions matching TRBD1. Germline CDR1 and CDR2: MNHEY and SMNVEV (reference sequence). This CDR3 spans 11 amino acids. Losses at the gene ends were 8 bases for V and 14 bases for J; bases not matched to a gene: 8. The CDR3 sequence is CASRRGPLEFF. The DNA of the CDR3 is TGTGCCAGCCGCAGGGGGCCTCTGGAGTTCTTC.

V gene TRBV5-1 combines with J gene TRBJ2-1, with D uncertain. V gave up 2 bases and J gave up 0 bases, with 9 bases separating them. Germline loops: CDR1 SGHRS, CDR2 YFSETQ. The CDR3 is made up of 15 amino acids. For the CDR3, the DNA is TGCGCCAGCAGCTTATCACAGAGCTCCTACAATGAGCAGTTCTTC. This translates into CASSLSQSSYNEQFF.

This clone was counted once. This chain links TRBV5-4 with TRBJ2-1, with 10 bases matching TRBD2. Germline CDR1 and CDR2: SGHNT and YYREEE (reference sequence). Germline trimming cut 3 bases from V and 9 bases from J; bases unmatched to any gene: 9. This CDR3 has 15 amino acids. The CDR3 DNA follows: TGTGCCAGCAGCTCGGGACTAGCGACGGGAAGTGAGCAGTTCTTC. This translates into CASSSGLATGSEQFF.

Only one count was recorded for this clone. V usage is TRBV7-9 and J usage is TRBJ2-3, with 8 positions matching TRBD1. The CDR3 has 19 residues. The V gene end was trimmed by 3 bases and the J gene end by 0 bases; junction bases not matched to a gene: 14. Germline assignment: CDR1 SEHNR and CDR2 FQNEAQ (reference sequence). The CDR3 protein is CASSFPRRDRSSSTDTQYF. In DNA, the CDR3 is TGTGCCAGCAGCTTCCCTCGTAGGGACAGGAGTTCTAGCACAGATACGCAGTATTTT.

A word on this clone: Other DNA sequences in the same sample also yield this CDR3. V usage is TRBV7-2 and J usage is TRBJ2-7; D is possibly TRBD2 (6 bases). This CDR3 region has 14 residues. Trimming stripped 0 bases from V and 3 bases from J, with 9 bases between. CDR1 and CDR2 from the germline V gene are SGHTA and FQGNSA. The CDR3, as DNA: TGTGCCAGCAGCTTAGCAAGGACTATCTACGAGCAGTACTTC. It codes for CASSLARTIYEQYF. The whole variable domain, remainder taken from reference TRBV7-2 and TRBJ2-7, is GAGVSQSPSNKVTEKGKDVELRCDPISGHTALYWYRQSLGQGLEFLIYFQGNSAPDKSGLPSDRFSAERTGGSVSTLTIQRTQQEDSAVYLCASSLARTIYEQYFGPGTRLTVT.

Written as DNA, the CDR3 is TGCGCCAGCAGCCACCCATGGGGCGGTAGCTCCTACAATGAGCAGTTCTTC. This translates into CASSHPWGGSSYNEQFF. The gene calls are TRBV5-1 and TRBJ2-1, with TRBD1 as a possible D gene (5 bases). This CDR3 spans 17 amino acids. V was cut by 4 bases and J by 0 bases, with 17 bases left in between. CDR1 and CDR2 (germline): SGHRS, YFSETQ.

The chain joins TRBV28 to TRBJ2-7; D remains unclear. V shed 6 bases and J shed 7 bases, with 13 bases lying between them. The CDR3 consists of 12 residues. Germline assignment: CDR1 MDHEN and CDR2 SYDVKM. The CDR3 coding sequence is TGTGCCAGCAGCCCCGTAGGTTCGGAGCAGTACTTC. Translating gives CASSPVGSEQYF.

The genes are TRBV5-6 and TRBJ2-1; TRBD2 agrees at 13 bases. Germline assignment: CDR1 SGHDT and CDR2 YYEEEE. With 4 bases clipped from V and 9 bases from J, the junction kept 7 bases outside the gene matches. The CDR3 runs to 15 residues. Here the CDR3 DNA reads TGTGCCAGCAGCGGGACTAGCGGGAAAAGGCCTGAGCAGTTCTTC. This encodes CASSGTSGKRPEQFF.

The chain combines TRBV21-1 with TRBJ2-2; the table calls TRBD2, which could not be checked here. TRBV21-1 is noted as a pseudogene. CDR3 size: 23 residues. The CDR3 region has the DNA TGTGCCAGCAGCAAAGGAAACCCGCACTTACTTCGACTAGCGGGAGGTCCGTCCGGGGAGCTGTTTTTT. It yields the protein CASSKGNPHLLRLAGGPSGELFF.

The chain couples TRBV28 to TRBJ2-4; D unclear. The CDR3 contains 15 residues. Trimming took off 7 bases at V and 3 bases at J, with 16 bases between the two ends. Germline CDR1 reads MDHEN; CDR2 reads SYDVKM. CDR3 sequence: CASTLRGAGKNIQYF. The CDR3 DNA reads TGTGCCAGCACCTTAAGAGGAGCAGGCAAAAACATTCAGTACTTC. The full variable domain, completed using reference TRBV28 and TRBJ2-4, is DVKVTQSSRYLVKRTGEKVFLECVQDMDHENMFWYRQDPGLGLRLIYFSYDVKMKEKGDIPEGYSVSREKKERFSLILESASTNQTSMYLCASTLRGAGKNIQYFGAGTRLSVL.

The chain recombines TRBV28 with TRBJ2-1; no firm D call. The germline V gene has CDR1 MDHEN and CDR2 SYDVKM. The V end was cut by 4 bases, the J end by 10 bases, with 8 bases between. The CDR3 sequence is 11 residues long. CDR3 loop: CASSSPWEQFF. The CDR3, as DNA: TGTGCCAGCAGTTCCCCCTGGGAGCAGTTCTTC.

This clone occurred once. This rearrangement joins TRBV5-6 to TRBJ1-4, with D unclear. CDR3 length: 16 amino acids. Germline CDR1 reads SGHDT; CDR2 reads YYEEEE. The V and J ends lost 0 bases and 0 bases respectively, with 9 bases between them. Here the CDR3 reads CASSLVGAATNEKLFF. CDR3 in DNA: TGTGCCAGCAGCTTGGTCGGAGCGGCAACTAATGAAAAACTGTTTTTT.

The rearrangement joins TRBV28 to TRBJ1-4, with a tentative D call TRBD1 (5 bases). V lost 6 bases and J 3 bases, leaving 11 bases between the germline ends. The CDR3 has 14 amino acids. Germline CDR1 reads MDHEN; CDR2 reads SYDVKM. CDR3 sequence (DNA): TGTGCCAGCAGACAAGGAGGGGCTAATGAAAAACTGTTTTTT. Its translation is CASRQGGANEKLFF. Full variable domain (missing parts from reference TRBV28 and TRBJ1-4): DVKVTQSSRYLVKRTGEKVFLECVQDMDHENMFWYRQDPGLGLRLIYFSYDVKMKEKGDIPEGYSVSREKKERFSLILESASTNQTSMYLCASRQGGANEKLFFGSGTQLSVL.

The V gene is TRBV7-9, the J gene TRBJ2-7; D may be TRBD1 or TRBD2 (5 bases each). The germline gives CDR1 SEHNR, CDR2 FQNEAQ (reference sequence). V was pared by 5 bases and J by 7 bases, with 15 bases between. The CDR3 has 13 amino acids. This CDR3 reads CASSPLLWGEQYF. DNA for the CDR3: TGTGCCAGCAGCCCCCTCCTATGGGGGGAGCAGTACTTC.